This T cell receptor (beta chain) was sequenced during a study of cytomegalovirus exposure and HLA in healthy donors. This CDR3 is 14 amino acids long. The V and J ends lost 4 bases and 10 bases respectively, with 14 bases between them. The germline V gene has CDR1 MNHEY and CDR2 SVGAGI. Researchers ran the PCR with 60 Vbeta and 13 Jbeta primers. Clones were read by immunoSEQ multiplex PCR, and TCRdb kept only the in-frame ones, dropping some. The sample shows under 200,000 clones, roughly 80% of them seen only once. V is TRBV6-5 and J is TRBJ1-6; weak D call: TRBD1 (5 bases). The receptor's source is a man between 35 and 55 years old in good health and CMV-seropositive. The sample comprised PBMCs. In DNA form, the CDR3 reads TGTGCCAGCAGTTCTAGGACATTCGGGTCACCCCTCCACTTT. Its protein product is CASSSRTFGSPLHF.